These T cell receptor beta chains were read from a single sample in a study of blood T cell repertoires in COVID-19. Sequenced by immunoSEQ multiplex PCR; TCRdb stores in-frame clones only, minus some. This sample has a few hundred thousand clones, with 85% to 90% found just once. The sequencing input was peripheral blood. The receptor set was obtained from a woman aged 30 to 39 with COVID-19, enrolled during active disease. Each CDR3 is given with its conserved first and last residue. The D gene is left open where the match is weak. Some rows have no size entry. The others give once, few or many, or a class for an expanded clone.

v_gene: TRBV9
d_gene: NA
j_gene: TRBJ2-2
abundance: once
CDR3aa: CASSVYDRPRTGELFF
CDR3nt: TGTGCCAGCAGCGTGTACGACCGGCCGAGGACCGGGGAGCTGTTTTTT

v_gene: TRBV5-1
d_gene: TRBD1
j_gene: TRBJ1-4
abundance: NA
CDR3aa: CASSGQGATNEKLFF
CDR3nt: TGCGCCAGCAGTGGACAGGGGGCTACTAATGAAAAACTGTTTTTT

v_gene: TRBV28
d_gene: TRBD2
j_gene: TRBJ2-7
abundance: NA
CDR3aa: CASSPVAGAKFEQYF
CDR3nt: TGTGCCAGCAGTCCGGTAGCGGGAGCTAAATTCGAGCAGTACTTC

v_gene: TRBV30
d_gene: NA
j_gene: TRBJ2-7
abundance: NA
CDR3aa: CAWSVRLPRYEQYF
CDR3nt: TGTGCCTGGAGTGTACGACTGCCTAGGTACGAGCAGTACTTC

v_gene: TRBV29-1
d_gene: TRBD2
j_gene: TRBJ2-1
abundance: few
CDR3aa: CSVEVGTSGSLFYNEQFF
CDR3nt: TGCAGCGTTGAAGTTGGGACTAGCGGGAGCCTTTTCTACAATGAGCAGTTCTTC

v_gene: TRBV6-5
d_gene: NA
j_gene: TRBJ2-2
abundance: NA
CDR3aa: CASHRNTGELFF
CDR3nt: TGTGCCAGCCACAGAAACACCGGGGAGCTGTTTTTT

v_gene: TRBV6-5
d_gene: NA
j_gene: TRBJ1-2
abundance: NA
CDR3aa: CASSYGHSYGYTF
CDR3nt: TGTGCCAGCAGTTACGGGCACTCCTATGGCTACACCTTC

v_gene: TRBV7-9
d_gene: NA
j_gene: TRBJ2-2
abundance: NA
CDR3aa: CASSRGTPNTGELFF
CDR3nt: TGTGCCAGCAGTCGCGGGACCCCGAACACCGGGGAGCTGTTTTTT

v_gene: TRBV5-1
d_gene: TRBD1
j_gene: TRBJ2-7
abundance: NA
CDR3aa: CASSPDRVEAYEQYF
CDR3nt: TGCGCCAGCAGCCCAGACAGGGTAGAGGCCTACGAGCAGTACTTC

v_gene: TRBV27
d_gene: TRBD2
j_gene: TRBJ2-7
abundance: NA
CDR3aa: CASSFSGGSYEQYF
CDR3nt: TGTGCCAGCAGTTTTAGTGGCGGGAGTTACGAGCAGTACTTC

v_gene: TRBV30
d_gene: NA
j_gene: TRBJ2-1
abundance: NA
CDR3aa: CAWSSGQTYNEQFF
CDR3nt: TGTGCCTGGAGTTCCGGACAGACCTACAATGAGCAGTTCTTC

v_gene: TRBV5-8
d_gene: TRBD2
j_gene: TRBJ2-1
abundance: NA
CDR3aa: CASRARVGLAGGSEQFF
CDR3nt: TGTGCCAGCAGAGCCCGAGTAGGACTAGCGGGAGGAAGTGAGCAGTTCTTC

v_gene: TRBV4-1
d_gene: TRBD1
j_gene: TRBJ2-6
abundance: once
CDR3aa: CASSSMGFRDRGNSGANVLTF
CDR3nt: TGCGCCAGCAGCTCAATGGGTTTCCGGGACAGGGGAAACTCTGGGGCCAACGTCCTGACTTTC

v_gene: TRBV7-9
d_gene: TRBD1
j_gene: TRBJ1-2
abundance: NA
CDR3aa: CASSRTGVNYGYTF
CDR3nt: TGTGCCAGCAGCAGAACAGGGGTTAACTATGGCTACACCTTC

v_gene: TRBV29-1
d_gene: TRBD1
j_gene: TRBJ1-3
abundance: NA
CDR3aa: CSVLTGAGNTIYF
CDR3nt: TGCAGCGTCCTGACAGGGGCTGGAAACACCATATATTTT

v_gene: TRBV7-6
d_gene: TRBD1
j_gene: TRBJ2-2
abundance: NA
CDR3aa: CASSPGQDGELFF
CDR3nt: TGTGCCAGCAGCCCCGGACAGGACGGGGAGCTGTTTTTT

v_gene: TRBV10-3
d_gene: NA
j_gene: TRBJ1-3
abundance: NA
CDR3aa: CASNREASGNTIYF
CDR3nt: TGTGCCTCAAACAGGGAAGCCTCTGGAAACACCATATATTTT

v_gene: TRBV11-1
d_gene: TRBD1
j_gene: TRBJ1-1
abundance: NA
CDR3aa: CASSKDRDYAEAFF
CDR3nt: TGTGCCAGCAGCAAGGACAGGGACTACGCTGAAGCTTTCTTT

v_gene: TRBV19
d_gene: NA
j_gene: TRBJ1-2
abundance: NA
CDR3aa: CASSMARIGGYTF
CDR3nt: TGTGCCAGTAGTATGGCCAGGATTGGTGGCTACACCTTC

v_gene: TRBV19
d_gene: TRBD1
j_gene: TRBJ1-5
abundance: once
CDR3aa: CASSRDRNSNQPQHF
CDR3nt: TGTGCCAGTAGTAGGGACAGGAATAGCAATCAGCCCCAGCATTTT

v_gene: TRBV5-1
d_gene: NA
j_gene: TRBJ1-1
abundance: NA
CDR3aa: CASSFSGGRGTEAFF
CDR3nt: TGCGCCAGCAGCTTCAGCGGGGGGCGGGGCACTGAAGCTTTCTTT